This T cell receptor (beta chain) was found in a study of T-cell reconstitution after alpha-beta-depleted transplantation in children. This clonotype was found a few times. The authors prepared the TCRbeta library with unique molecular identifiers. TCRdb reprocessed the PCR reads with MiXCR, giving one entry per CDR3 protein. Here the sample spans a few hundred thousand distinct CDR3 sequences, about an eighth being singletons. V lost 6 bases and J 5 bases, leaving 16 bases between the germline ends. The CDR3 is 15 amino acids. Germline V gives CDR1 LGHNA, CDR2 YSLEER. The TCR sequence derives from a male patient between 5 and 17 years old who had a stem cell transplant for acute myeloid leukemia, so the T cells may come from the graft donor. The chain joins TRBV4-3 to TRBJ2-2; D is perhaps TRBD1 (6 bases). The sample was PBMCs, mostly from graft donor cells, taken 360 days after TCRalphabeta/CD19-depleted stem cell transplant. CDR3 region: CASSWWRQGTGELFF. The CDR3 DNA reads TGCGCCAGCAGTTGGTGGCGGCAGGGGACCGGGGAGCTGTTTTTT.